The rows below give T cell receptor beta chains drawn from one sample of a study of neurological immune-mediated disorders. MiXCR, applied by TCRdb to the 5' RACE reads, yields one record per CDR3 protein. The table includes roughly 49,000 distinct CDR3 sequences, around 12% detected once. The specimen was PBMCs. The receptors were sampled from a male donor with HTLV-1-associated myelopathy (HAM/TSP). Each CDR3 is given with its conserved first and last residue. The D gene is left open where the match is weak. For some rows the clone size is stated as once, few or many, or as a class when expanded; others skip it.

j_call	clone_size	v_call	d_call	cdr3_nt	cdr3_aa
TRBJ1-6	many	TRBV5-1	NA	TGCGCCAGCAGCCCAACGGTGGGGGGAGGTTCACCCCTCCACTTT	CASSPTVGGGSPLHF
TRBJ2-7	many	TRBV7-2	NA	TGTGCCAGCAGCCCGGGACCCCTTTGGGCGGGCTACGAGCAGTACTTC	CASSPGPLWAGYEQYF
TRBJ1-1	medium-sized	TRBV25-1	TRBD1	TGTGCCAGCAGTGACCAGAGACAGGGGGAAGCTTTCTTT	CASSDQRQGEAFF
TRBJ2-5	many	TRBV5-1	NA	TGCGCCAGCAGCTCGGAGTACCAAGAGACCCAGTACTTC	CASSSEYQETQYF
TRBJ1-1	many	TRBV15	TRBD1	TGTGCCACCAGCAGAGGTGGGGGACAGGGTGTTTCGGGAGCTTTCTTT	CATSRGGGQGVSGAFF
TRBJ2-2	many	TRBV28	NA	TGTGCCTCCGGTACAGGGCGCACCGGGGAGCTGTTTTTT	CASGTGRTGELFF
TRBJ2-7	NA	TRBV6-5	NA	TGTGCCAGCAGTTACTCCCCGATCCACTACGAGCAGTACTTC	CASSYSPIHYEQYF
TRBJ2-7	many	TRBV5-1	NA	TGCGCCAGCAGCTTGGGTGGGGTGATCGAGCAGTACTTC	CASSLGGVIEQYF
TRBJ1-2	many	TRBV7-2	NA	TGTGCCAGCAGCTCCGTGTGGAAGGGCTACACCTTC	CASSSVWKGYTF
TRBJ2-1	many	TRBV5-5	TRBD2	TGTGCCAGCAGCTTGTCGGGGACTAGCGGGGAAAATGAGCAGTTCTTC	CASSLSGTSGENEQFF
TRBJ2-5	NA	TRBV9	NA	TGTGCCAGCAGCGGAAGACAGCTTCAAGAGACCCAGTACTTC	CASSGRQLQETQYF
TRBJ1-2	NA	TRBV24-1	NA	NA	CATGQKVDNEQFFGPGTYGYTF
TRBJ2-2	many	TRBV28	NA	TGTGCCAGCTCTTCGCGGGGGGAGCTGTTTTTT	CASSSRGELFF
TRBJ1-4	many	TRBV9	NA	TGTGCCAGCAGTGCTTCCCCGGGACTAACTAATGAAAAACTGTTTTTT	CASSASPGLTNEKLFF
TRBJ1-3	few	TRBV20-1	TRBD1	TGCAGTGCCGCCCCACGACAGGGACCGTCTGGAAACACCATATATTTT	CSAAPRQGPSGNTIYF
TRBJ1-1	many	TRBV5-1	TRBD1	TGCGCCAGCAGCCAACCCAAGACAGGGAAAGACACTGAAGCTTTCTTT	CASSQPKTGKDTEAFF
TRBJ2-5	many	TRBV5-1	NA	TGCGCCAGCAGCTTGGGAGTAGGAGCGGAAGAGACCCAGTACTTC	CASSLGVGAEETQYF
TRBJ2-1	many	TRBV9	TRBD2	TGTGCCAGCAGCGCTAGCGGGATGTCCTACAATGAGCAGTTCTTC	CASSASGMSYNEQFF
TRBJ1-1	NA	TRBV20-1	TRBD1	TGCAGTGCTAGAGATAGGGAGACAGGGGTTAAGGGGACTGAAGCTTTCTTT	CSARDRETGVKGTEAFF
TRBJ1-2	many	TRBV7-2	NA	TGTGCCAGCAGCCAAGCACGGGCTGGGTTTGGCTACACCTTC	CASSQARAGFGYTF
TRBJ2-2	many	TRBV5-1	NA	TGCGCCAGCAGCTCTCTCGGGACGGCTAACACCGGGGAGCTGTTTTTT	CASSSLGTANTGELFF
TRBJ2-3	NA	TRBV5-6	NA	TGTGCCAGCAGCTTTACAGGAGGCACAGATACGCAGTATTTT	CASSFTGGTDTQYF
TRBJ2-3	many	TRBV4-1	TRBD2	TGCGCCAGCAGCCTGGGACTAGCGGGGAGCACAGATACGCAGTATTTT	CASSLGLAGSTDTQYF
TRBJ2-3	many	TRBV5-6	NA	TGTGCCAGCAGCCAACCGGGAATGGGGCTGCGCACAGATACGCAGTATTTT	CASSQPGMGLRTDTQYF
TRBJ2-7	many	TRBV29-1	TRBD1	TGCAGCGTTCGGACAGGGAGCTACGAGCAGTACTTC	CSVRTGSYEQYF
TRBJ1-1	many	TRBV12-3/TRBV12-4	NA	TGTGCCAGCAGTTTCAGGGGCGCGAGTACTGAAGCTTTCTTT	CASSFRGASTEAFF
TRBJ2-2	many	TRBV27	NA	TGTGCCAGCAGTTTAACCCCCCGGAAAGCCGGGGAGCTGTTTTTT	CASSLTPRKAGELFF
TRBJ2-1	many	TRBV6-6	NA	TGTGCCAGCAGTTTAGACTGGCCTAATGAGCAGTTCTTC	CASSLDWPNEQFF
TRBJ1-1	many	TRBV7-2	NA	TGTGCCAGCAGCTTAGCTGGAGGGGCGGGCACTGAAGCTTTCTTT	CASSLAGGAGTEAFF
TRBJ2-5	many	TRBV20-1	TRBD2	TGCAGTGCTAGAGATCTCACTAGCGGTCAAGAGACCCAGTACTTC	CSARDLTSGQETQYF
TRBJ1-2	many	TRBV5-1	NA	TGCGCCAGCAGCTTTTTTCAGGGGAATGGCTACACCTTC	CASSFFQGNGYTF
TRBJ2-1	many	TRBV11-3	NA	TGTGCCAGCAGCTATGAGCAAGGCAATGAGCAGTTCTTC	CASSYEQGNEQFF
TRBJ1-1	many	TRBV27	TRBD1	TGTGCCAGCAGCGAAACAGGGGGCCCGGTGAACACTGAAGCTTTCTTT	CASSETGGPVNTEAFF
TRBJ1-1	many	TRBV4-3	NA	TGCGCCAGCAGCCCCCAGGGACCGAACACTGAAGCTTTCTTT	CASSPQGPNTEAFF
TRBJ2-6	many	TRBV20-1	NA	TGCAGCGTTCGTGACTCTGGGGCCAACGTCCTGACTTTC	CSVRDSGANVLTF
TRBJ2-7	many	TRBV20-1	NA	TGCAGCGCGCCGGGACCCTGGTATGGTGAGCAGTACTTC	CSAPGPWYGEQYF
TRBJ1-1	many	TRBV7-2	NA	TGTGCCAGCAGCTCCCAGGGGCGGTTCTCTGAAGCTTTCTTT	CASSSQGRFSEAFF
TRBJ1-1	many	TRBV5-1	TRBD1	TGCGCCAGCAGCTTTACAGGGGTTGAAGCTTTCTTT	CASSFTGVEAFF
TRBJ1-4	medium-sized	TRBV20-1	NA	TGCAGTGCTGGAGTCGACCGGATGGGAAATGAAAAACTGTTTTTT	CSAGVDRMGNEKLFF
TRBJ1-4	few	TRBV5-1	NA	TGCGCCAGCAGCTTGGCCCGGGGAGCTAATGAAAAACTGTTTTTT	CASSLARGANEKLFF
TRBJ2-7	many	TRBV5-1	TRBD2	TGCGCCAGCAGCTCTGGACTAGCGGGTGACTACGAGCAGTACTTC	CASSSGLAGDYEQYF